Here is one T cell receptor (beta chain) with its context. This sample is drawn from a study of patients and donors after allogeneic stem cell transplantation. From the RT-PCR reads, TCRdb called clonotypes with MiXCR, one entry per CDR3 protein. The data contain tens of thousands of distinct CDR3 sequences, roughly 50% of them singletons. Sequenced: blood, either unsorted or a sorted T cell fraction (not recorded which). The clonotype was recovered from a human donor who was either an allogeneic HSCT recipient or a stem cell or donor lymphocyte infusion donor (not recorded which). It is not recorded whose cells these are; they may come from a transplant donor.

The CDR3 protein is CASSFLGQGGEKLFF. CDR3 nucleotide sequence: TGTGCCAGCAGCTTCCTCGGACAGGGAGGAGAAAAACTGTTTTTT. The rearrangement links TRBV5-5 to TRBJ1-4; 8 bases agree with TRBD1. The CDR3 sequence is 15 residues long. Germline V lookup: CDR1 SGHKS, CDR2 YYEKEE (reference sequence). V shed 2 bases and J 8 bases; nucleotides not matched to a gene: 8.